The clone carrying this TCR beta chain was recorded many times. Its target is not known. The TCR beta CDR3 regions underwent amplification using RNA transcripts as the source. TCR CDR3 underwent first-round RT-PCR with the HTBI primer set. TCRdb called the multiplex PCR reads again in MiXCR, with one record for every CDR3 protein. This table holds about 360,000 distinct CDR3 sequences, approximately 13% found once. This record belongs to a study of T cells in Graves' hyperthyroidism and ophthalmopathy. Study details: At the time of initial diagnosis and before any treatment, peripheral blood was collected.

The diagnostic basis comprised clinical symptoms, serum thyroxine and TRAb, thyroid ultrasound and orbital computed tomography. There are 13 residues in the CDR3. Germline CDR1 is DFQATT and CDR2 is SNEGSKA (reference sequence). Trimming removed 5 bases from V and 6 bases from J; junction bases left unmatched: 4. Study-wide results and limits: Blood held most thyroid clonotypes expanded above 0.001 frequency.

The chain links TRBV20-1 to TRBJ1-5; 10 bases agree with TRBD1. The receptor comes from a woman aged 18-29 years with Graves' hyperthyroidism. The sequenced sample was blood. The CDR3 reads CSADRGRIQPQHF. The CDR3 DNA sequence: TGCAGTGCTGACAGGGGGCGGATTCAGCCCCAGCATTTT.